The 26 T cell receptor beta chains given below trace back to one sample, sequenced in a study of blood T cell repertoires in COVID-19 (TCRdb year 2020). Library creation used the immunoSEQ multiplex PCR assay. TCRdb limited this immuneACCESS table to in-frame rearrangements with V and J called. A share of clones is missing; checked studies link under half to unresolved V genes, and the rest is unexplained. The table for this sample lists roughly 220,000 clones; roughly 84% of them were counted only once. The ten largest clones take up less than 2.5% of the sample. Sequencing was performed on peripheral blood. The receptor source for this set is a woman aged 60-75 years with acute or convalescent COVID-19.

The chain combines TRBV13 with TRBJ2-7, with D hard to call. CDR3 length equals 11 residues. Germline V gene lookup returns CDR1 PRHDT and CDR2 FYEKMQ (reference sequence). With 1 base removed from V and 6 bases from J, the gap between germline ends came to 4 bases. CDR3: CASSLAGEQYF. CDR3 in DNA: TGTGCCAGCAGCTTAGCCGGCGAGCAGTACTTC. Full variable domain (remainder filled in from reference TRBV13 and TRBJ2-7): AAGVIQSPRHLIKEKRETATLKCYPIPRHDTVYWYQQGPGQDPQFLISFYEKMQSDKGSIPDRFSAQQFSDYHSELNMSSLELGDSALYFCASSLAGEQYFGPGTRLTVT.

The chain couples TRBV27 to TRBJ1-1, with 9 bases identical to TRBD1. The CDR3 runs to 15 residues. The germline V gene encodes CDR1 MNHEY and CDR2 SMNVEV (reference sequence). The J segment lost 2 bases and the V segment lost 4 bases, leaving 5 bases of the junction unmatched. CDR3 DNA sequence: TGTGCCAGCAGTTCGGGACAGGGAAAAAACACTGAAGCTTTCTTT. Translating gives CASSSGQGKNTEAFF.

The chain joins TRBV2 to TRBJ1-2, with D uncertain. Deletions cut 3 bases from V and 4 bases from J, with 18 bases between. Germline assignment: CDR1 SNHLY and CDR2 FYNNEI. The CDR3 is 16 residues long. In DNA, the CDR3 is TGTGCCAGCAGTGACCCCCGGGTCGCCTCGGGCTATGGCTACACCTTC. Protein sequence: CASSDPRVASGYGYTF.

This chain connects TRBV19 to TRBJ1-6, with D possibly matching TRBD1 (5 bases). The V gene lost 7 bases and the J gene lost 7 bases, with 29 bases spanning the gap. This CDR3 contains 19 residues. CDR1 is LNHDA and CDR2 is SQIVND in the germline V gene (reference sequence). Here the CDR3 reads CASTLIAPGPGRRNSPLHF. The CDR3 bases are TGTGCCAGTACCTTAATAGCCCCCGGCCCAGGGAGGAGGAATTCACCCCTCCACTTT.

This clone showed up just once. The V and J genes are TRBV7-9 and TRBJ1-3; 7 bases fit TRBD1. Germline V gene sequence: CDR1 SEHNR, CDR2 FQNEAQ (reference sequence). V lost 1 base to trimming and J lost 5 bases; unmatched junction nucleotides: 14. The CDR3 covers 18 residues. This CDR3 is CASSLGLSTGQLRNTIYF. The CDR3 bases are TGTGCCAGCAGCTTAGGCCTCTCAACGGGACAGCTCCGAAACACCATATATTTT.

This chain links TRBV27 with TRBJ2-1, with a weak D call TRBD1 (6 bases). CDR1 and CDR2 from the germline V gene are MNHEY and SMNVEV (reference sequence). Trimming shortened V by 1 base and J by 6 bases, and 22 bases separated the two germline ends. The CDR3 is 18 residues long. CDR3 sequence reads: CASSLFLTPATGTNEQFF. The CDR3 coding sequence is TGTGCCAGCAGTTTATTCCTTACTCCCGCCACAGGGACCAATGAGCAGTTCTTC.

The chain uses TRBV6-5 and TRBJ1-2; 9 bases agree with TRBD1. This CDR3 contains 13 residues. V was clipped by 4 bases and J by 5 bases; unmatched bases: 2. The germline V gene encodes CDR1 MNHEY and CDR2 SVGAGI. In nucleotides, the CDR3 is TGTGCCAGCAGTTCGGGACAGGGATATGGCTACACCTTC. This sequence encodes CASSSGQGYGYTF.

The V call is TRBV5-1, the J call TRBJ1-3, with 7 bases matching TRBD1. CDR1 and CDR2 (germline): SGHRS, YFSETQ. V lost 5 bases, J lost 6 bases, and 20 bases stayed unmatched. The CDR3 runs to 18 residues. The DNA for the CDR3 is TGCGCCAGCAGACCAGTCCCGGGACAGACCCCCATCCTAAACACCATATATTTT. The encoded protein is CASRPVPGQTPILNTIYF. Full variable domain (missing parts from reference TRBV5-1 and TRBJ1-3): KAGVTQTPRYLIKTRGQQVTLSCSPISGHRSVSWYQQTPGQGLQFLFEYFSETQRNKGNFPGRFSGRQFSNSRSEMNVSTLELGDSALYLCASRPVPGQTPILNTIYFGEGSWLTVV.

The CDR3 protein is CASRPTGANTGELFF. CDR3 bases: TGTGCCAGCAGACCGACAGGGGCGAACACCGGGGAGCTGTTTTTT. The genes are TRBV28 and TRBJ2-2; 8 bases are a match to TRBD1. Germline V gives CDR1 MDHEN, CDR2 SYDVKM. The CDR3 consists of 15 residues. After removal of 6 bases from V and 0 bases from J, the junction contained 3 bases not matched to a gene. The full variable domain, rest sourced from reference TRBV28 and TRBJ2-2, is DVKVTQSSRYLVKRTGEKVFLECVQDMDHENMFWYRQDPGLGLRLIYFSYDVKMKEKGDIPEGYSVSREKKERFSLILESASTNQTSMYLCASRPTGANTGELFFGEGSRLTVL.

The gene calls are TRBV6-5 and TRBJ1-6; perhaps TRBD1 as D (5 bases). Trimming shortened V by 7 bases and J by 4 bases, and 11 bases separated the two germline ends. The CDR3 extends over 14 amino acids. Germline V gene sequence: CDR1 MNHEY, CDR2 SVGAGI. The CDR3 spells CASNGGLYNSPLHF. CDR3 bases: TGTGCCAGCAATGGGGGACTATATAATTCACCCCTCCACTTT.

This clone was recorded once. The rearrangement links TRBV4-1 to TRBJ1-2; 8 nucleotides match TRBD1. The germline CDR1 and CDR2 sequences are MGHRA and YSYEKL. This CDR3 is 15 amino acids long. After removal of 2 bases from V and 5 bases from J, the junction contained 7 bases not matched to a gene. The CDR3 DNA is TGCGCCAGCAGCCAATCTTCACAGGGGGGATATGGCTACACCTTC. As protein: CASSQSSQGGYGYTF.

This rearrangement joins TRBV5-8 to TRBJ1-2; D is undetermined. CDR1 and CDR2 from the germline V gene are SGHTS and YDEGEE. V was cut by 2 bases and J by 7 bases, with 12 bases left in between. The CDR3 has 13 residues. The CDR3 loop reads CASSFGFGSGYTF. The CDR3, as DNA: TGTGCCAGCAGCTTCGGTTTCGGGTCTGGCTACACCTTC.

The rearrangement uses TRBV14 and TRBJ2-1; D possibly corresponds to TRBD2 (7 bases). Germline loops: CDR1 SGHDN, CDR2 FVKESK. The length of the CDR3 is 15 residues. V was shortened by 5 bases and J by 6 bases, with 17 bases between the two germline ends. CDR3 sequence: CASSIGTGGFNEQFF. Here the CDR3 DNA reads TGTGCCAGCAGCATAGGGACGGGGGGCTTCAATGAGCAGTTCTTC.

This clone was counted between two and nine times. The chain links TRBV3-1 (or the pseudogene TRBV3-2) to TRBJ1-4; 7 bases fit TRBD1. The V gene's germline CDR1 is LGHDT and CDR2 YNNKEL (reference sequence). Trimming at V came to 6 bases and at J to 7 bases, leaving 5 bases not matched to a gene. The CDR3 is 13 amino acids. CDR3: CASRNRGSEKLFF. CDR3 DNA: TGTGCCAGCAGAAACAGGGGAAGTGAAAAACTGTTTTTT.

This chain connects TRBV6-1 to TRBJ1-4; D unresolved. The germline V and J ends were trimmed by 1 base and 6 bases, with 12 bases remaining between them. The CDR3 has 15 amino acids. The germline CDR1 and CDR2 sequences are MNHNS and SASEGT. CDR3 protein: CASSEEILADEKLFF. CDR3 DNA sequence: TGTGCCAGCAGTGAAGAAATCTTAGCGGATGAAAAACTGTTTTTT.

This chain joins TRBV19 and TRBJ1-1; 8 bases are a match to TRBD1. CDR3 length: 13 amino acids. Germline V CDR1 and CDR2: LNHDA, SQIVND (reference sequence). The V and J ends lost 8 bases and 4 bases, in that order; junction bases with no gene match: 6. The DNA for the CDR3 is TGTGCCAGTGACAGGGGAATTCGCACTGAAGCTTTCTTT. Translating it yields CASDRGIRTEAFF.

This chain connects TRBV7-8 to TRBJ2-5; 9 nucleotides agree with TRBD2. In germline, CDR1 is SGHVS, CDR2 FQNEAQ. The V segment lost 6 bases and the J segment 1 base; nucleotides outside the gene matches: 6. The CDR3 covers 15 residues. The CDR3 nucleotides read TGTGCCAGCAGGGTCGGGGGACTAGCCCAAGAGACCCAGTACTTC. This codes for CASRVGGLAQETQYF.

This chain links TRBV4-3 with TRBJ2-1; TRBD2 agrees at 9 bases. CDR1 and CDR2 (germline): LGHNA, YSLEER. The CDR3 is 14 amino acids. The junction had 3 bases not matched to a gene; V was cut back by 4 bases and J by 5 bases. The CDR3 here is CASSRLAGNNEQFF. DNA of the CDR3: TGCGCCAGCAGCCGGCTAGCGGGGAACAATGAGCAGTTCTTC.

The J gene is TRBJ2-7, the V gene TRBV13; D might be TRBD1 (6 bases). CDR1 PRHDT and CDR2 FYEKMQ come from the germline V gene (reference sequence). The CDR3 sequence is 15 residues long. Between the trimmed V and J ends, which lost 4 bases and 2 bases, there was a span of 15 bases. The CDR3 nucleotides are TGTGCCAGCAGCTCCTATAACAGGGACACCTACGAGCAGTACTTC. Protein: CASSSYNRDTYEQYF.

V is TRBV28 and J is TRBJ1-6; maybe TRBD1 (6 bases). The germline V gene has CDR1 MDHEN and CDR2 SYDVKM. Trimming took off 3 bases at V and 6 bases at J, with 12 bases between the two ends. The CDR3 sequence is 15 residues long. CDR3: CASSLTGGSNSPLHF. The CDR3 nucleotides read TGTGCCAGCAGTTTGACAGGAGGTTCTAATTCACCCCTCCACTTT.

The chain combines TRBV7-6 with TRBJ2-7; the D is unclear. The CDR3 has 13 residues. The germline gives CDR1 SGHVS, CDR2 FNYEAQ. Trimming shortened V by 1 base and J by 5 bases, and 9 bases separated the two germline ends. The CDR3 loop reads CASSLDRVDEQYF. CDR3 nucleotide sequence: TGTGCCAGCAGCTTAGATCGGGTCGACGAGCAGTACTTC.

The V and J genes are TRBV28 and TRBJ1-2; 11 bases align to TRBD1. V shed 1 base and J 5 bases; nucleotides not matched to a gene: 9. The CDR3 loop spans 17 amino acids. Germline V CDR1 and CDR2: MDHEN, SYDVKM. The CDR3 reads CASSLFPPGQGGYGYTF. CDR3 DNA sequence: TGTGCCAGCAGTTTATTCCCTCCGGGACAGGGGGGATATGGCTACACCTTC.

The chain links TRBV2 to TRBJ1-2; a possible D gene is TRBD1 (5 bases). Germline V lookup: CDR1 SNHLY, CDR2 FYNNEI. The germline V and J ends were trimmed by 4 bases and 3 bases, with 15 bases remaining between them. The CDR3 totals 15 residues. The CDR3 loop is CASSGQSGGDYGYTF. The CDR3 DNA reads as TGTGCCAGCAGTGGACAGTCTGGGGGGGACTATGGCTACACCTTC.

The chain couples TRBV30 to TRBJ2-1, with TRBD2 identical over 11 bases. Germline lookup yields CDR1 GTSNPN and CDR2 SVGIG (reference sequence). CDR3 length: 13 amino acids. J lost 9 bases, V lost 5 bases, and 6 bases had no gene match. The CDR3 nucleotides read TGTGCCTGGGTAGCGGGGGGGCGTAGTGAGCAGTTCTTC. Residues: CAWVAGGRSEQFF.

The genes are TRBV9 and TRBJ1-1; a possible D gene is TRBD1 (5 bases). CDR1 SGDLS and CDR2 YYNGEE come from the germline V gene. This CDR3 contains 15 residues. The V end lost 0 bases, the J end lost 8 bases, and 17 bases lay between the germline ends. CDR3 bases: TGTGCCAGCAGCGTAGAGGGGATATCTTCAGCAGAAGCTTTCTTT. Residues: CASSVEGISSAEAFF. Drawing the rest from reference TRBV9 and TRBJ1-1, the complete variable domain is DSGVTQTPKHLITATGQRVTLRCSPRSGDLSVYWYQQSLDQGLQFLIQYYNGEERAKGNILERFSAQQFPDLHSELNLSSLELGDSALYFCASSVEGISSAEAFFGQGTRLTVV.

This chain links TRBV7-2 with TRBJ2-7, with TRBD1 as a possible D gene (6 bases). This CDR3 region has 15 residues. Trimming cost V 2 bases and J 2 bases, with 13 bases left between them. Per germline, CDR1 SGHTA and CDR2 FQGNSA. The CDR3 bases are TGTGCCAGCAGCTTATCCGGGACAAAGACCTACGAGCAGTACTTC. Its translation: CASSLSGTKTYEQYF.